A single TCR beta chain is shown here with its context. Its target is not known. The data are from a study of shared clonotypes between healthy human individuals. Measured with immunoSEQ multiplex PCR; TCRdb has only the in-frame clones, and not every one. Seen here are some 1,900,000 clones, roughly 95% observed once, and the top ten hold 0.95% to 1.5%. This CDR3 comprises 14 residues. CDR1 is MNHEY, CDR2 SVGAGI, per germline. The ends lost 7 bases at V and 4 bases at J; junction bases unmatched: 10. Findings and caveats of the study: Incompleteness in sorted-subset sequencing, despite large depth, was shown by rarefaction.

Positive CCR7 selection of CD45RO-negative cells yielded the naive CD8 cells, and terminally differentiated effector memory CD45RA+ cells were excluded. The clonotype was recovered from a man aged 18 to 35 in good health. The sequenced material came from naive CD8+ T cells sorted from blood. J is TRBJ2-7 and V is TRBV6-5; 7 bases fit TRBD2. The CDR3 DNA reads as TGTGCCAGCACCACGGGGGGTCTTGGGTACGAGCAGTACTTC. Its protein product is CASTTGGLGYEQYF.